This TCR beta chain was captured in a study of blood T cell repertoires in COVID-19. Turning to the study itself: The study drew acute and convalescent COVID-19 samples from the United States, Italy and Spain. T cells, B-cell-depleted T cells, or PBMCs supplied cDNA or gDNA.

In the original analysis: Estimated nucleated cell counts came from reference gene primer amplification. The method was immunoSEQ multiplex PCR; TCRdb's version includes in-frame clones alone and lacks a portion of them. D and trimming come from the DNA, and the V and J calls and clone size come from that table. The profile covers a few hundred thousand clones, with roughly nine tenths appearing a single time and just over 8% taken by the ten largest. Recruitment covered about two dozen US areas and drew participants whose ages spanned about 18 to 100 years. Input material: PBMCs or T cells enriched from blood (not recorded which). The origin of this receptor is a woman in her sixties or seventies who had recovered from COVID-19.

CDR3 region: CASSLDVKETQYF. For the CDR3, the DNA is TGTGCCAGCAGTTTAGATGTAAAAGAGACCCAGTACTTC. The chain recombines TRBV6-5 with TRBJ2-5; D remains unclear. The CDR3 sequence is 13 residues long. Germline V CDR1 and CDR2: MNHEY, SVGAGI. V lost 4 bases and J lost 3, with 9 bases in between.